A single TCR beta chain is shown here with its context. These data originate in a study of blood T cell repertoires in COVID-19. As for the study in general: Acute-phase and convalescent COVID-19 samples originated in the United States, Italy and Spain. PBMCs, B-cell-depleted T cells, or T cells were the source of the cDNA or gDNA that made up the material.

Profiling relied on immunoSEQ multiplex PCR, and the TCRdb table lists in-frame clones only, not all of them. The sample lists some 180,000 clones, about 88% occurring once. The CDR3 spans 14 residues. Germline trimming cut 5 bases from V and 0 bases from J; bases unmatched to any gene: 0. Germline CDR1 is MNHNY and CDR2 is SVGAGI (reference sequence). The J gene is TRBJ2-2, the V gene TRBV6-6; 7 positions match TRBD1. The source is a middle-aged man with COVID-19, enrolled during active disease. The source material was peripheral blood. The CDR3 nucleotides are TGTGCCAGCAGTGGGACAGCGAACACCGGGGAGCTGTTTTTT. Translated, it gives CASSGTANTGELFF.